This is a list of T cell receptor beta chains from one sample in a study of blood T cells in healthy people across ages. Each CDR3 protein is one row after TCRdb ran MiXCR on the 5' RACE reads. The data show roughly 700,000 distinct CDR3 sequences, with 45% to 50% seen just once and 25% to 35% held by the top ten. Source material: blood. The receptors were sampled from a woman aged 60-70 years in good health. Each CDR3 is given with its conserved first and last residue.

len,v_gene,j_gene,CDR3aa
16,TRBV12-3/TRBV12-4,TRBJ2-3,CASSLRPGQYADTQYF
13,TRBV7-3,TRBJ1-1,CASSAAGHTEAFF
12,TRBV10-3,TRBJ1-5,CAIRQENQPQHF
14,TRBV6-2/TRBV6-3,.,CASSTPRSYNEQYF
13,TRBV12-3/TRBV12-4,TRBJ2-5,CASSFARNYEQYF
17,TRBV15,TRBJ2-7,CATSRDRPEGWNYEQYF
12,TRBV29-1,TRBJ1-2,CSVTAGNYGYTF
14,TRBV5-1,TRBJ2-3,CASIRDSNTDTQYF
13,TRBV28,TRBJ1-3,CASGWTAGNTIYF
15,TRBV20-1,TRBJ2-5,CSATFSGRARETQYF
12,TRBV7-2,TRBJ2-5,CASSRLKETQYF
19,TRBV3-1,TRBJ2-6,CASSPPGTGRSSGANVLTF
13,TRBV10-3,TRBJ2-7,CAISEYRVNEQYF
11,TRBV6-2/TRBV6-3,TRBJ2-1,CASNLGGQQFF
15,TRBV28,TRBJ1-5,CASSFRDSSNQPQHF
16,TRBV6-1,TRBJ2-1,CASSDGGRYLTGEQFF
16,TRBV5-5,TRBJ2-7,CASSYPAGPTAYEQYF
16,TRBV2,.,CASRAGTSGSSYEQYF
16,TRBV9,TRBJ2-5,CASSPRDRGFQETQYF
15,TRBV18,TRBJ1-2,CASSVTAGIRYGYTF